The 24 T cell receptor beta chains reported below all come from one sample, sequenced in a study of shared clonotypes between healthy human individuals. Produced via immunoSEQ multiplex PCR; TCRdb's table is partial and in-frame only. Of roughly 2.1 million clones in the sample, just over 90% were seen once. CD45RO-negative, CCR7-selected cells formed the naive CD8 fraction, which excluded terminally differentiated effector memory CD45RA+ cells. Sequenced input: naive CD8+ T cells from PBMCs. These receptors were obtained from a man aged 18 to 35 in good health. Some clones in this sample may be carry-over from other donors' samples.

This chain uses TRBV27 with TRBJ2-1; 11 bases align to TRBD1. V lost 1 base and J lost 5; bases outside the gene matches: 4. Germline CDR1 MNHEY, CDR2 SMNVEV (reference sequence). This CDR3 region has 16 residues. The CDR3 sequence: CASSLYWTGGHNEQFF. The CDR3 bases are TGTGCCAGCAGTTTATACTGGACAGGGGGCCACAATGAGCAGTTCTTC.

V usage is TRBV25-1 and J usage is TRBJ1-6, with 9 bases matching TRBD1. The CDR3 length is 15 residues. The J segment lost 5 bases and the V segment lost 6 bases, leaving 5 bases of the junction unmatched. Germline V CDR1 and CDR2: MGHDK, SYGVNS. The CDR3 coding sequence is TGTGCCAGCAGGGGGGACAGGGTGCATAATTCACCCCTCCACTTT. It translates to CASRGDRVHNSPLHF. Full variable domain (remainder filled in from reference TRBV25-1 and TRBJ1-6): EADIYQTPRYLVIGTGKKITLECSQTMGHDKMYWYQQDPGMELHLIHYSYGVNSTEKGDLSSESTVSRIRTEHFPLTLESARPSHTSQYLCASRGDRVHNSPLHFGNGTRLTVT.

This clone is a singleton in its sample. This chain joins TRBV5-1 and TRBJ2-7; 8 bases map to TRBD2. CDR1 and CDR2 from the germline V gene are SGHRS and YFSETQ. V lost 0 bases to trimming and J lost 2 bases; unmatched junction nucleotides: 7. The CDR3 is 16 amino acids. The CDR3 region is CASSLAGSGTTYEQYF. The DNA of the CDR3 is TGCGCCAGCAGCTTGGCGGGTAGCGGGACAACCTACGAGCAGTACTTC.

The CDR3 loop is CASSSLRRSGNTIYF. Written as DNA, the CDR3 is TGTGCCAGCAGCTCACTAAGAAGATCTGGAAACACCATATATTTT. The chain combines TRBV7-9 with TRBJ1-3; D not certain. The CDR3 has 15 residues. V lost 4 bases and J 1 base, leaving 11 bases between the germline ends. The V gene's germline CDR1 is SEHNR and CDR2 FQNEAQ (reference sequence).

The V and J genes are TRBV9 and TRBJ2-5, with 7 bases identical to TRBD1. The V gene end was trimmed by 4 bases and the J gene end by 3 bases; junction bases not matched to a gene: 6. Germline CDR1 SGDLS, CDR2 YYNGEE. The CDR3 sequence is 14 residues long. CDR3 in amino acids: CASSKGAGEETQYF. CDR3 nucleotide sequence: TGTGCCAGCAGCAAGGGGGCAGGGGAAGAGACCCAGTACTTC.

V usage is TRBV7-8 and J usage is TRBJ2-7, with 15 bases aligning to TRBD2. J gave up 0 bases and V 5 bases, and 5 bases lay outside the gene matches. The CDR3 spans 17 residues. Germline V lookup: CDR1 SGHVS, CDR2 FQNEAQ. The CDR3 reads CASSPGLAGGYSYEQYF. Written as DNA, the CDR3 is TGTGCCAGCAGCCCTGGACTAGCGGGAGGGTACTCCTACGAGCAGTACTTC.

V gene TRBV4-2 combines with J gene TRBJ1-6, with no clear D. The CDR3 contains 13 residues. Looked up from germline, CDR1 is LGHNA and CDR2 is YNFKEQ. Trimming pared 0 bases from V and 7 bases from J, leaving 4 bases between. The CDR3 nucleotides read TGTGCCAGCAGCCAAGAAATGAATTCACCCCTCCACTTT. Residues: CASSQEMNSPLHF.

V and J are TRBV7-9 and TRBJ1-5, with a possible D match to TRBD1 (5 bases). The V end lost 1 base, the J end lost 6 bases, and 10 bases lay between the germline ends. CDR1 is SEHNR, CDR2 FQNEAQ, per germline (reference sequence). The CDR3 contains 14 residues. The CDR3 bases are TGTGCCAGCAGCTTAGGTGTAGGGGTTCAGCCCCAGCATTTT. Translated, it gives CASSLGVGVQPQHF. The variable domain in full, completed from reference TRBV7-9 and TRBJ1-5, reads DTGVSQNPRHKITKRGQNVTFRCDPISEHNRLYWYRQTLGQGPEFLTYFQNEAQLEKSRLLSDRFSAERPKGSFSTLEIQRTEQGDSAMYLCASSLGVGVQPQHFGDGTRLSIL.

This clone came up once. At the DNA level, this CDR3 is encoded by other sequences in the same sample as well. This chain joins TRBV4-1 and TRBJ2-7; the D gene is possibly TRBD1 (6 bases). Looked up from germline, CDR1 is MGHRA and CDR2 is YSYEKL. CDR3 length: 15 residues. V shed 3 bases and J shed 3 bases, with 15 bases lying between them. The CDR3 region has the DNA TGCGCCAGCAGCCAGACAACCGGCAGGGGCTACGAGCAGTACTTC. Translating it yields CASSQTTGRGYEQYF.

The chain carries TRBV9 and TRBJ2-6, with unresolved D. Germline assignment: CDR1 SGDLS and CDR2 YYNGEE. CDR3 length: 18 residues. Trimming took 3 bases from V and 2 from J, leaving 18 bases between them. CDR3: CASSGIDSPTPGANVLTF. In nucleotides, the CDR3 is TGTGCCAGCAGCGGTATTGACTCCCCGACCCCTGGGGCCAACGTCCTGACTTTC.

The chain is built from TRBV27 and TRBJ1-1; D may be TRBD1 (5 bases). Germline V gene lookup returns CDR1 MNHEY and CDR2 SMNVEV (reference sequence). V dropped 5 bases and J dropped 1 base, with 17 bases sitting between them. The CDR3 loop spans 16 amino acids. The CDR3 loop reads CASSTTQNRRNTEAFF. Here the CDR3 DNA reads TGTGCCAGCAGTACCACACAAAACAGGCGGAACACTGAAGCTTTCTTT.

The chain is built from TRBV7-3 and TRBJ2-1; 9 bases fit TRBD2. The CDR3 is made up of 15 amino acids. V lost 4 bases and J lost 6; bases outside the gene matches: 7. Germline lookup yields CDR1 SGHTA and CDR2 FQGTGA. The CDR3 region is CASSYTSGYVNEQFF. DNA for the CDR3: TGTGCCAGCAGCTACACTAGCGGGTACGTCAATGAGCAGTTCTTC.

The rearrangement uses TRBV29-1 and TRBJ2-7; tentative D call: TRBD2 (6 bases). The CDR3 contains 13 residues. The germline V gene encodes CDR1 SQVTM and CDR2 ANQGSEA. Deletions cut 0 bases from V and 5 bases from J, with 11 bases between. The CDR3 loop reads CSVEDEGEDEQYF. CDR3 bases: TGCAGCGTTGAAGATGAAGGGGAGGACGAGCAGTACTTC.

This clone was observed once. This chain uses TRBV19 with TRBJ2-7, with TRBD1 matching over 10 bases. Germline V gene lookup returns CDR1 LNHDA and CDR2 SQIVND (reference sequence). J gave up 8 bases and V 6 bases, and 7 bases lay outside the gene matches. The CDR3 is made up of 13 amino acids. The CDR3 nucleotides are TGTGCCAGTAGCCTGACAGGGGGCGATAAGCAGTACTTC. Translation: CASSLTGGDKQYF.

This clone was seen once. The rearrangement links TRBV5-1 to TRBJ1-1, with 7 bases lining up with TRBD1. The germline gives CDR1 SGHRS, CDR2 YFSETQ. The trim removed 0 bases at V and 3 bases at J, leaving 11 bases unmatched. The CDR3 runs 17 residues. As DNA, the CDR3 is TGCGCCAGCAGCTTGGGGGTCGAGACAGGGCTGCACACTGAAGCTTTCTTT. It specifies CASSLGVETGLHTEAFF.

V is TRBV11-2 and J is TRBJ2-7; D is perhaps TRBD1 or TRBD2 (5 bases each). Trimming shortened V by 3 bases and J by 5 bases, and 14 bases separated the two germline ends. This CDR3 has 14 amino acids. The V gene's germline CDR1 is SGHAT and CDR2 FQNNGV. CDR3 in amino acids: CASSFPGSGNEQYF. The CDR3 region has the DNA TGTGCCAGCAGCTTTCCGGGATCAGGGAACGAGCAGTACTTC.

This clone came up once. CDR3 protein: CASSYPRGSGANVLTF. DNA of the CDR3: TGTGCCAGCAGTTACCCTAGAGGCTCTGGGGCCAACGTCCTGACTTTC. The gene calls are TRBV6-5 and TRBJ2-6; D not certain. This CDR3 contains 16 residues. V was shortened by 2 bases and J by 0 bases, with 8 bases between the two germline ends. The germline V gene encodes CDR1 MNHEY and CDR2 SVGAGI.

The chain links TRBV7-6 to TRBJ1-1, with 11 bases aligning to TRBD1. This CDR3 has 16 residues. Losses at the gene ends were 5 bases for V and 4 bases for J; bases not matched to a gene: 9. Per germline, CDR1 SGHVS and CDR2 FNYEAQ. CDR3 in amino acids: CASSKYIGTGGTEAFF. CDR3 DNA sequence: TGTGCCAGCAGCAAATATATCGGGACAGGGGGCACTGAAGCTTTCTTT.

The CDR3 loop reads CASSYGLPGQGTYEQYF. The CDR3 DNA is TGCGCCAGCAGCTATGGCTTACCGGGACAGGGGACCTACGAGCAGTACTTC. The rearrangement joins TRBV5-1 to TRBJ2-7, with 10 bases lining up with TRBD1. This CDR3 contains 17 residues. Germline CDR1 SGHRS, CDR2 YFSETQ. Trimming removed 3 bases from V and 2 bases from J; junction bases left unmatched: 11.

This clone was recorded only once. This sequence joins TRBV15 and TRBJ1-2; tentatively, D is TRBD1 (6 bases). This CDR3 spans 13 amino acids. CDR1 is LNHNV, CDR2 YYDKDF, per germline (reference sequence). Trimming removed 2 bases at V and 7 bases at J, with 11 bases between. DNA for the CDR3: TGTGCCACCAGCAGAACACAGGGAGGTGGCTACACCTTC. It translates to CATSRTQGGGYTF.

Only one count was recorded for this clone. This rearrangement joins TRBV25-1 to TRBJ1-1; D gene uncertain. The CDR3 extends over 13 amino acids. V lost 6 bases and J 1 base, leaving 9 bases between the germline ends. Germline-derived CDR1 and CDR2 are MGHDK and SYGVNS. The CDR3 DNA follows: TGTGCCAGCAGGGACCTGGGGAACACTGAAGCTTTCTTT. This translates into CASRDLGNTEAFF. Supplemented by reference TRBV25-1 and TRBJ1-1, the full variable domain reads EADIYQTPRYLVIGTGKKITLECSQTMGHDKMYWYQQDPGMELHLIHYSYGVNSTEKGDLSSESTVSRIRTEHFPLTLESARPSHTSQYLCASRDLGNTEAFFGQGTRLTVV.

The V gene is TRBV28, the J gene TRBJ2-7; the D gene is possibly TRBD1 (6 bases). CDR1 and CDR2 from the germline V gene are MDHEN and SYDVKM. V was clipped by 2 bases and J by 0 bases, with 11 bases between them. The CDR3 runs 15 residues. The CDR3 loop reads CASSLPGGSSYEQYF. In nucleotides, the CDR3 is TGTGCCAGCAGTTTACCTGGGGGCAGCTCCTACGAGCAGTACTTC.

The chain has TRBV25-1 and TRBJ2-4; no reliable D call. The V end was cut by 8 bases, the J end by 12 bases, with 11 bases between. In germline, CDR1 is MGHDK, CDR2 SYGVNS. The CDR3 consists of 10 residues. CDR3 sequence reads: CASGNSNQYF. In DNA, the CDR3 is TGTGCCAGCGGAAACAGCAATCAGTACTTC.

The chain is built from TRBV20-1 and TRBJ2-7; a weak D match, TRBD2 (5 bases). The V gene lost 3 bases and the J gene lost 3 bases, with 6 bases spanning the gap. The CDR3 is 11 residues long. The germline V gene encodes CDR1 DFQATT and CDR2 SNEGSKA (reference sequence). CDR3 DNA sequence: TGCAGTGCTAGGACTATCTACGAGCAGTACTTC. Its protein product is CSARTIYEQYF.